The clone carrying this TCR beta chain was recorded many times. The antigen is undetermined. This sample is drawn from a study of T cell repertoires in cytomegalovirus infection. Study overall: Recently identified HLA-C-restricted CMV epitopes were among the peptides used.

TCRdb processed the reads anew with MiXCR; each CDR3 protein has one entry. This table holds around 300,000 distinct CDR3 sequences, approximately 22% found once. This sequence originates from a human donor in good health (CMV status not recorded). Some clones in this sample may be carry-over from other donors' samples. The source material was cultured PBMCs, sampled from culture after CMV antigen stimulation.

The CDR3 DNA reads as TGTGCCAGCAGCTCTTATAGCGGGAGGCAGTTCTTC. Its translation is CASSSYSGRQFF. The rearrangement uses TRBV7-6 and TRBJ2-1; 9 bases are a match to TRBD2. CDR1 and CDR2 from the germline V gene are SGHVS and FNYEAQ. The CDR3 sequence is 12 residues long. V shed 4 bases and J 12 bases; nucleotides not matched to a gene: 4.